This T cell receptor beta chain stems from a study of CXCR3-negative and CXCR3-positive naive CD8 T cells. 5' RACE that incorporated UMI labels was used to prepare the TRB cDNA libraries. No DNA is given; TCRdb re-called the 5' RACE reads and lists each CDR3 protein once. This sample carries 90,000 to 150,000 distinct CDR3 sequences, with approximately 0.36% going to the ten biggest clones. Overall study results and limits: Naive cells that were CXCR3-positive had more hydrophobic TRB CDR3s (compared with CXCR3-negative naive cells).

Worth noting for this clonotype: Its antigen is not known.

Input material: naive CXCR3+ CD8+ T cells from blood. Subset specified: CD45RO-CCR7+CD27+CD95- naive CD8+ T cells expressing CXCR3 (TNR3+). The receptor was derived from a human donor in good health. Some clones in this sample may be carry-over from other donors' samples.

CDR3 loop: CASSSPQGGLNTEAFF. The V gene is TRBV28, the J gene TRBJ1-1. The CDR3 runs 16 residues. Germline V lookup: CDR1 MDHEN, CDR2 SYDVKM.